The TCR beta chain under discussion was sequenced for a study of blood T cell repertoires in COVID-19 (dated by TCRdb to 2020 to 2021). Regarding the study in general: Collaborator samples came from the United States, Italy and Spain and covered acute and convalescent phases of COVID-19. Deeply sampled blood TCRbeta repertoires from subjects exposed to, actively infected with, or recovered from COVID-19 were included in the dataset. Where HLA class I and class II types were available, the types were taken from metadata supplied by the sample provider, not from assay-based typing. The samples were drawn from the first 160 participants of the ongoing ImmuneRACE study and from over 950 subjects provided by 6 global collaborators. The material from the prospective study consisted of cDNA or gDNA derived from T cells, B-cell-depleted T cells, or PBMCs. A de-identified subject ID, COVID-19 status, age in years and sex were almost always included in the sample metadata. The repertoires were made available in a free public database intended to serve as a resource for research on the immune response to SARS-CoV-2.

This clone was recorded once. Its antigen target is currently unknown. Base qualities are not provided; no much larger clone lies one nucleotide away. TCRbeta CDR3 regions were amplified from genomic DNA by means of the immunoSEQ Assay, a bias-controlled multiplex PCR. The authors' analysis ran thus. The number of nucleated cells in each sample was estimated by amplification of reference gene primers within the assay. To quantify the absolute abundance of each unique TCRbeta CDR3 rearrangement, sequence reads were collapsed and filtered. For each sample, productive Simpson clonality was calculated by taking the square root of Simpson's diversity index across productive rearrangements. As stored in TCRdb, this immuneACCESS dataset retains in-frame rearrangements with V and J assigned. A fraction of the clones does not appear; measured against another copy, unresolved V genes explain less than half of the discrepancy, and the remainder lacks a known reason. The DNA gave D and trimming, while V, J and clone size come from that table. The sample yields roughly 500,000 clones; over 75% were counted once. The top ten clones comprise roughly 3.2% of the sample.

The full study reports these points: Clinical and demographic metadata were provided uncurated, with the amount varying by source and participant.

Reading the germline V gene gives CDR1 MDHEN and CDR2 SYDVKM. The CDR3 contains 14 residues, cysteine and phenylalanine counted. Left in the record is the CDR3 DNA by itself, 42 bases read in frame from the first base. The V end loses 7 bases and the J end loses 5 bases, and a stretch of 17 bases separates them. Each collaborating institution followed its own protocols to collect whole blood in K2EDTA tubes. For TCRbeta analysis, collaborators shipped samples as frozen whole blood, isolated PBMCs, or DNA extracted from either of those sample types. The V gene is TRBV28 and the J gene is TRBJ1-1; the D gene is perhaps TRBD1, on 5 matching bases. The TCR sequence derives from a human donor in a cohort sampled during active COVID-19. The sequenced sample was peripheral blood. The base sequence is TGTGCCAGCAATGTTGGGGGAGGCGGTACTGAAGCTTTCTTT. Its protein reads: CASNVGGGGTEAFF.